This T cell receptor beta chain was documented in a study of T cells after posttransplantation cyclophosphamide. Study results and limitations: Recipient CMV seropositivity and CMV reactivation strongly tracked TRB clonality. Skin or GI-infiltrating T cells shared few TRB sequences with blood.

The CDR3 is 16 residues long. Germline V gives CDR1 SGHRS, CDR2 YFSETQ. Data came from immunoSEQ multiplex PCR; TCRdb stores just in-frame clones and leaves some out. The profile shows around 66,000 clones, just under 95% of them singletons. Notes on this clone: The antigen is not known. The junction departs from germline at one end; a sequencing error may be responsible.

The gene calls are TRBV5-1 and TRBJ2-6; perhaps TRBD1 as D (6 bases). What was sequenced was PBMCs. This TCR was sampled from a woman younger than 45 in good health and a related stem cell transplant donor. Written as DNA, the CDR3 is TGCGCCAGCACCTTGGGACAATTCTCTGGGGCCAACGTCCTGACTTTC. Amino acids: CASTLGQFSGANVLTF.